This TCR beta chain came from a study of beta chain features in type 1 diabetes. General study points: Comparison showed that naive, central memory and Treg TCRB repertoires appeared more similar among patients than among healthy donors. Insertion counts at VDJ junctions were lower in type 1 diabetes patients, who also showed more deletions there.

On this clone itself: Its antigen is not known.

Every bit of the isolated RNA underwent reverse transcription, so sequencing read expressed TCRB transcripts. Clones were read by immunoSEQ multiplex PCR, and TCRdb kept only the in-frame ones, dropping some. The sample comprises about 140,000 clones, about 9.1% of which are singletons, and 0.5% to 0.65% rests with the top ten. CDR3 length: 12 residues. V lost 3 bases and J lost 6; bases outside the gene matches: 0. Germline V CDR1 and CDR2: MNHEY, SMNVEV (reference sequence). V and J are TRBV27 and TRBJ2-7, with 9 bases identical to TRBD1. This sequence originates from a woman aged 40 to 50 in good health. Source material: central memory CD4+ T cells from blood. The CDR3 loop reads CASSLTGGEQYF. DNA for the CDR3: TGTGCCAGCAGTTTGACAGGGGGCGAGCAGTACTTC.